The clone carrying this TCR beta chain has ten or more counts. What it binds is not known. These data belong to a study of T cells in Graves' hyperthyroidism and ophthalmopathy. Study-wide points: Ophthalmopathy stood apart from stable hyperthyroidism in a 13 V-J model.

The source material, RNA transcripts, was used to amplify TCR beta CDR3 regions. The HTBI set primed first-round TCR CDR3 RT-PCR. TCRdb re-analysed the multiplex PCR reads in MiXCR, keeping a single row per CDR3 protein. The data show 360,000 or so distinct CDR3 sequences, less than 20% seen once. V was pared by 0 bases and J by 4 bases, with 8 bases between. CDR3 size: 13 residues. Germline V CDR1 and CDR2: SGHRS, YFSETQ. The chain is built from TRBV5-1 and TRBJ2-7; D unresolved. This receptor was obtained from a woman aged 40 to 55 with Graves' ophthalmopathy. Sequences were obtained from blood. CDR3 in amino acids: CASSLGGVYEQYF. In DNA, the CDR3 is TGCGCCAGCAGCTTGGGGGGTGTGTACGAGCAGTACTTC.